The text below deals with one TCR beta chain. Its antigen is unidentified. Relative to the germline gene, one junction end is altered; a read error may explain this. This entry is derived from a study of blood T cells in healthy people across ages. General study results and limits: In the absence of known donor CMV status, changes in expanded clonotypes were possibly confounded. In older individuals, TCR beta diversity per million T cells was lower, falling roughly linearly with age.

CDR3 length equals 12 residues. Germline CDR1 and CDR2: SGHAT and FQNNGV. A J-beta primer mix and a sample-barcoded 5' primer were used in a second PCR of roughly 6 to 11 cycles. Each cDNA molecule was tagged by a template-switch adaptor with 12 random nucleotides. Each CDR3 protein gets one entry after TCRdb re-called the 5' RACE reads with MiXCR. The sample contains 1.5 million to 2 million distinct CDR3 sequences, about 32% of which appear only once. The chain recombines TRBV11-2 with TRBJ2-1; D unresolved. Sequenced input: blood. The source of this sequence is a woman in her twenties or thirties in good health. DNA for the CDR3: TGTGCCAGCAGCCTAGAGAACAATGAGCGGTTCTTC. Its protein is CASSLENNERFF. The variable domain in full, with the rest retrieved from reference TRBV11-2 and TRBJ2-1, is EAGVAQSPRYKIIEKRQSVAFWCNPISGHATLYWYQQILGQGPKLLIQFQNNGVVDDSQLPKDRFSAERLKGVDSTLKIQPAKLEDSAVYLCASSLENNERFFGPGTRLTVL.